This is a list of T cell receptor beta chains from one sample in a study of shared clonotypes between healthy human individuals. Here immunoSEQ multiplex PCR was the method, and the copy in TCRdb shows in-frame clones only, minus some. The profile covers over 2,000,000 clones, with just over 90% appearing a single time and roughly 1.7% taken by the ten largest. What was sequenced was naive CD8+ T cells from PBMCs. These receptor sequences come from a man between 18 and 35 years old in good health. Some clones in this sample may be carry-over from other donors' samples. Both conserved end residues are part of each CDR3. Each record gives: J gene, clone size, V gene, D gene, CDR3 DNA, CDR3 protein. The D gene is left open where the match is weak. Part of the rows lack a size; the others show once, few, many or a class for expanded clones.

J: TRBJ2-1; size: NA; V: TRBV7-6; D: NA; DNA: TGTGCCAGCAGCTTAGGTCTGCGGGATTACAATGAGCAGTTCTTC; CDR3: CASSLGLRDYNEQFF
J: TRBJ2-1; size: NA; V: TRBV6-5; D: NA; DNA: TGTGCCAGCGGGGATTGGGCGTGGAATGAGCAGTTCTTC; CDR3: CASGDWAWNEQFF
J: TRBJ2-3; size: once; V: TRBV18; D: NA; DNA: TGTGCCAGCTCACCATGGGGGACAGATACGCAGTATTTT; CDR3: CASSPWGTDTQYF
J: TRBJ2-2; size: NA; V: TRBV7-9; D: NA; DNA: TGTGCCAGCAGCTTAGCTGACGGGGTTCGCACCGGGGAGCTGTTTTTT; CDR3: CASSLADGVRTGELFF
J: TRBJ1-2; size: NA; V: TRBV11-2; D: NA; DNA: TGTGCCAGCAGCTTCTATGGTTCGGCAGGGGAAAGGGATGGCTACACCTTC; CDR3: CASSFYGSAGERDGYTF
J: TRBJ2-7; size: NA; V: TRBV4-3; D: NA; DNA: TGCGCCAGCAGCCAAGTAAAGGGCCCCTACGAGCAGTACTTC; CDR3: CASSQVKGPYEQYF
J: TRBJ2-7; size: NA; V: TRBV9; D: TRBD1; DNA: TGTGCCAGCACCCCCGGGACAGGGCCCTACGAGCAGTACTTC; CDR3: CASTPGTGPYEQYF
J: TRBJ2-1; size: NA; V: TRBV7-2; D: NA; DNA: TGTGCCAGCAGCTTAATCAGACCATCCTACAATGAGCAGTTCTTC; CDR3: CASSLIRPSYNEQFF
J: TRBJ1-1; size: few; V: TRBV6-5; D: TRBD1; DNA: TGTGCCACCCAACAGGGGATGAACACTGAAGCTTTCTTT; CDR3: CATQQGMNTEAFF
J: TRBJ2-7; size: NA; V: TRBV30; D: NA; DNA: TGTGCCTGGAGAGCCACAAATTACGAGCAGTACTTC; CDR3: CAWRATNYEQYF
J: TRBJ2-3; size: NA; V: TRBV15; D: TRBD2; DNA: TGTGCCACCAGCAGTTTCCCTGGACTAGCGGGACTCACAGATACGCAGTATTTT; CDR3: CATSSFPGLAGLTDTQYF
J: TRBJ2-2; size: NA; V: TRBV5-4; D: NA; DNA: TGTGCCAGCAGCTTTGACCCGGCGCAACTTGACTTCGGGGAGCTGTTTTTT; CDR3: CASSFDPAQLDFGELFF
J: TRBJ1-2; size: few; V: TRBV28; D: NA; DNA: TGTGCCAGCAGTCTGACAGCCAACTATGGCTACACCTTC; CDR3: CASSLTANYGYTF
J: TRBJ2-7; size: NA; V: TRBV13; D: TRBD2; DNA: TGTGCCAGCAGCCCAGGGAGGGCCAACGAGCAGTACTTC; CDR3: CASSPGRANEQYF
J: TRBJ2-7; size: once; V: TRBV14; D: TRBD1; DNA: TGTGCCAGCAGCCGGGGCAGGGGGCCCTTCGAGCAGTACTTC; CDR3: CASSRGRGPFEQYF
J: TRBJ2-1; size: NA; V: TRBV11-2; D: NA; DNA: TGTGCCAGCAGCTTAGAGTGGCTAGCCGGTGCCTACAATGAGCAGTTCTTC; CDR3: CASSLEWLAGAYNEQFF